One sample yielded the 5 T cell receptor beta chains listed below, sequenced in a study of blood T cell repertoires in COVID-19. The protocol was immunoSEQ multiplex PCR, while the TCRdb copy is restricted to in-frame clones and leaves out a portion. The sample includes just over 35,000 clones, approximately 90% seen only once; the top ten take 2% to 2.5%. The material sequenced was peripheral blood. These receptors all come from a human donor in a cohort sampled during active COVID-19.

V and J are TRBV7-8 and TRBJ2-7; TRBD1 aligns across 12 bases. Germline CDR1 is SGHVS and CDR2 is FQNEAQ. V was pared by 5 bases and J by 3 bases, with 5 bases of the junction left unmatched. The CDR3 sequence is 15 residues long. CDR3 in amino acids: CASSPGTGGFYEQYF. CDR3 coding DNA: TGTGCCAGCAGCCCTGGGACAGGGGGCTTCTACGAGCAGTACTTC.

This clone was observed a single time. The chain employs TRBV9 and TRBJ2-1, with 9 bases identical to TRBD2. The CDR3 contains 15 residues. Germline CDR1 reads SGDLS; CDR2 reads YYNGEE. The ends lost 0 bases at V and 11 bases at J; junction bases unmatched: 9. CDR3 amino acids: CASSVDPGTSNQQFF. The CDR3 region has the DNA TGTGCCAGCAGCGTAGATCCGGGGACTAGCAACCAGCAGTTCTTC.

V is TRBV4-1 and J is TRBJ1-2, with 8 bases aligning to TRBD1. The V segment lost 1 base and the J segment 2 bases; nucleotides outside the gene matches: 0. The CDR3 spans 14 residues. Looked up from germline, CDR1 is MGHRA and CDR2 is YSYEKL. This chain's CDR3 is CASSQGTGNYGYTF. The CDR3, as DNA: TGCGCCAGCAGCCAAGGGACAGGGAACTATGGCTACACCTTC.

In its sample, this clone was seen once. The rearrangement uses TRBV3-1 (or the pseudogene TRBV3-2) and TRBJ1-4; D not certain. Trimming shortened V by 0 bases and J by 0 bases, and 8 bases separated the two germline ends. Per the germline V gene, CDR1 is LGHDT and CDR2 is YNNKEL (reference sequence). The CDR3 contains 16 residues. CDR3 in amino acids: CASSQETAATNEKLFF. CDR3 DNA sequence: TGTGCCAGCAGCCAAGAAACAGCGGCAACTAATGAAAAACTGTTTTTT.

The V gene is TRBV7-6, the J gene TRBJ2-7, with 11 bases lining up with TRBD1. Losses at the gene ends were 5 bases for V and 5 bases for J; bases not matched to a gene: 8. In germline, CDR1 is SGHVS, CDR2 FNYEAQ. CDR3 size: 15 residues. CDR3 nucleotides: TGTGCCAGCAGCCAACCGGGACAGGGGGTTCACGAGCAGTACTTC. Translating gives CASSQPGQGVHEQYF.